This entry concerns a single T cell receptor beta chain. Participant-reported clinical history was the basis for cohort assignment. The data originate from a study of blood T cell repertoires in COVID-19. In the authors' workflow: The authors estimated nucleated cell counts from reference gene primer amplification. The data were produced by immunoSEQ multiplex PCR, yet TCRdb's version contains in-frame clones alone and is incomplete. V and J calls and clone size follow that table, whereas D and trimming were derived from the DNA. The sample lists a few hundred thousand clones; approximately 88% were seen once. The germline V gene encodes CDR1 MDHEN and CDR2 SYDVKM. Losses at the gene ends were 5 bases for V and 0 bases for J; bases not matched to a gene: 6. This CDR3 is built from 15 residues.

The sequenced sample was PBMCs or T cells enriched from blood (not recorded which). The source of this sequence is a woman aged 40 to 55 who had recovered from COVID-19. The chain recombines TRBV28 with TRBJ2-7; the match to TRBD1 covers 8 bases. CDR3 sequence reads: CASSPWTGSSYEQYF. CDR3 DNA sequence: TGTGCCAGCAGTCCCTGGACAGGGAGCTCCTACGAGCAGTACTTC.